This T cell receptor (beta chain) was obtained from a study of cytomegalovirus exposure and HLA in healthy donors. For the study at large: A data release that came early held around 85 million unique TCRs from HLA-typed donors.

As for this clone: The antigen is undetermined.

13 Jbeta primers and 60 Vbeta primers were used for the PCR. The repertoire was sequenced with immunoSEQ multiplex PCR; TCRdb's copy has only in-frame clones and lacks some. The table records more than 150,000 clones, roughly 80% of them present only once. Nominally healthy donors provided the samples, though records likely missed some immune exposures. Study observations and caveats: With DRB1 most and HLA-C fewest, TCR association rates differed between HLA loci in a later analysis.

What was sequenced was PBMCs. The clonotype was recovered from a man aged 50 to 60 in good health and CMV-seronegative.

The CDR3 DNA sequence: TGCGCCAGCAGCTTCCGGACAGGGACTAATGAAAAACTGTTTTTT. The encoded protein is CASSFRTGTNEKLFF. The chain joins TRBV4-1 to TRBJ1-4, with TRBD1 identical over 8 bases. V gave up 5 bases and J gave up 2 bases; unmatched junction bases: 4. Germline CDR1 MGHRA, CDR2 YSYEKL. CDR3 length equals 15 residues.